This TCR beta chain was identified during a study of T-cell reconstitution after alpha-beta-depleted transplantation in children. This clonotype showed up just a few times. It was with unique molecular identifiers that the TCRbeta library was prepared. MiXCR, run by TCRdb on the PCR reads, gives a single entry per CDR3 protein. The sample yields hundreds of thousands of distinct CDR3 sequences, 13% seen once. This CDR3 spans 15 amino acids. Germline V gene sequence: CDR1 MDHEN, CDR2 SYDVKM. The ends were cut back, 6 bases at V and 5 bases at J, with 20 bases in the middle. The chain links TRBV28 to TRBJ2-7, with TRBD1 as a possible D gene (5 bases). The sequence derives from a girl aged 2 to 10 with congenital amegakaryocytic thrombocytopenia, due to receive a stem cell transplant. This sample comprised PBMCs, obtained before TCRalphabeta/CD19-depleted stem cell transplant. CDR3: CASSYSSAGHHEQYF. CDR3 in DNA: TGTGCCAGCAGCTACTCATCGGCAGGGCACCACGAGCAGTACTTC.